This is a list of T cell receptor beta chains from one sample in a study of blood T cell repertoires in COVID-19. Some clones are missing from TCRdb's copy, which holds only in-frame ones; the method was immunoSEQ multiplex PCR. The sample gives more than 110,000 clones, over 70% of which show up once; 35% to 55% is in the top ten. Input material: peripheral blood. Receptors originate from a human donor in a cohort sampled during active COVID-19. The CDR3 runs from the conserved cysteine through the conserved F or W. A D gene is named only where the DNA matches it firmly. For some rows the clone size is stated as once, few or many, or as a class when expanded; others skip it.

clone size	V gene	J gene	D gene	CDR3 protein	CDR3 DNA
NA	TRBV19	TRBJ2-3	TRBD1	CASSLWTGGTDTQYF	TGTGCCAGTAGTTTATGGACAGGGGGCACAGATACGCAGTATTTT
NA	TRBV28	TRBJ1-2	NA	CAIQGGSGGYTF	TGTGCCATCCAGGGTGGCTCGGGCGGCTACACCTTC
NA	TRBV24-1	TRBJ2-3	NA	CATQEGDYTDTQYF	TGTGCCACCCAGGAGGGGGACTACACAGATACGCAGTATTTT
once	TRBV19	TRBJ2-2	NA	CASSSTANTGELFF	TGTGCCAGTAGTAGTACAGCCAACACCGGGGAGCTGTTTTTT
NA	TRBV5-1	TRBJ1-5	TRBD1	CASSPTGGDQPQHF	TGCGCCAGCAGCCCGACAGGGGGCGATCAGCCCCAGCATTTT
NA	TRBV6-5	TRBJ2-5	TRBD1	CASRTGTALGETQYF	TGTGCCAGCAGAACAGGGACAGCCCTAGGGGAGACCCAGTACTTC
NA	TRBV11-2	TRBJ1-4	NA	CASSYTTNEKLFF	TGTGCCAGCAGCTATACAACTAATGAAAAACTGTTTTTT
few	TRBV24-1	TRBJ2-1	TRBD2	CATSDAGTSGRLNEQFF	TGTGCCACCAGTGATGCCGGGACTAGCGGCCGCCTCAATGAGCAGTTCTTC
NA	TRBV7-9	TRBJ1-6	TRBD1	CASSVTGDSPLHF	TGTGCCAGCAGCGTAACAGGGGACTCACCCCTCCACTTT
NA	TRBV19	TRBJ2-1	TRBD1	CASSPGQGPYNEQFF	TGTGCCAGTAGTCCTGGACAGGGGCCTTACAATGAGCAGTTCTTC
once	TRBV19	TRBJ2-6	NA	CASSSLTPSGANVLTF	TGTGCCAGTAGTAGCCTCACACCATCTGGGGCCAACGTCCTGACTTTC
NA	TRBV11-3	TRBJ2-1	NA	CASSSQILNEQFF	TGTGCCAGCAGCTCCCAGATCCTTAATGAGCAGTTCTTC
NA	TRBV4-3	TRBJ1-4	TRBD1	CASSPGQGAKLFF	TGCGCCAGCAGCCCCGGACAGGGTGCAAAACTGTTTTTT
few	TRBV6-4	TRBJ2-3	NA	CASSLGGKSTDTQYF	TGTGCCAGCAGCCTCGGCGGGAAGAGCACAGATACGCAGTATTTT
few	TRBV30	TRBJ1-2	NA	CAWGKGRTAVGYTF	TGTGCCTGGGGAAAGGGGCGGACGGCGGTTGGCTACACCTTC
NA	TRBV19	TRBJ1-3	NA	CASSIKADTGNTIYF	TGTGCCAGTAGTATAAAGGCAGACACTGGAAACACCATATATTTT
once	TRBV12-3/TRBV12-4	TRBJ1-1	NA	CASSLPGPTEAFF	TGTGCCAGCAGTTTACCAGGGCCGACTGAAGCTTTCTTT
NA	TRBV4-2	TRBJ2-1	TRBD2	CASSQNPGLDYNEQFF	TGTGCCAGCAGCCAAAACCCGGGACTAGACTACAATGAGCAGTTCTTC
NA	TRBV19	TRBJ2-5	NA	CASSRGRETQYF	TGTGCCAGTAGTAGGGGGCGAGAGACCCAGTACTTC
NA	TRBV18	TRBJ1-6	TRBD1	CASSPDRDSSPLHF	TGTGCCAGCTCACCAGACAGGGATTCTTCACCCCTCCACTTT
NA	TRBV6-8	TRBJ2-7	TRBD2	CASSLTSGVSYEQYF	TGTGCCAGCAGTTTAACTAGCGGGGTATCCTACGAGCAGTACTTC
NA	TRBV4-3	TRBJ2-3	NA	CASSQTFLAGSTDTQYF	TGCGCCAGCAGCCAGACCTTTTTGGCGGGGAGCACAGATACGCAGTATTTT
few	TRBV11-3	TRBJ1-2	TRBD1	CASSLRTGWNYGYTF	TGTGCCAGCAGCTTACGGACAGGCTGGAACTATGGCTACACCTTC
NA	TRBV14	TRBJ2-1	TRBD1	CASSQLTGASNEQFF	TGTGCCAGCAGCCAGCTCACAGGGGCAAGTAATGAGCAGTTCTTC
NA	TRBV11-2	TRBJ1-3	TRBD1	CASSHGQAGPLNTIYF	TGTGCCAGCAGCCACGGACAGGCCGGCCCATTAAACACCATATATTTT
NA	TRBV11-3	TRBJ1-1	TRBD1	CASSSPRGLGTEAFF	TGTGCCAGCAGCTCCCCCAGGGGGCTGGGCACTGAAGCTTTCTTT
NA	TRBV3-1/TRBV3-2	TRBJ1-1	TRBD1	CASSLTGGDAFF	TGTGCCAGCAGTTTGACAGGGGGCGACGCTTTCTTT
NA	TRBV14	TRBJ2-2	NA	CASSPKGVTGELFF	TGTGCCAGCAGCCCGAAAGGGGTCACCGGGGAGCTGTTTTTT
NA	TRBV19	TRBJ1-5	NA	CASSSPSAGSNQPQHF	TGTGCCAGTAGTTCGCCATCGGCGGGGAGCAATCAGCCCCAGCATTTT
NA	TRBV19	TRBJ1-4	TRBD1	CASSLDRARNEKLFF	TGTGCCAGTAGCCTCGACAGGGCTAGGAATGAAAAACTGTTTTTT
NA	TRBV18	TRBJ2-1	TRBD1	CASSPGTDSYNEQFF	TGTGCCAGCTCACCCGGGACAGATTCCTACAATGAGCAGTTCTTC
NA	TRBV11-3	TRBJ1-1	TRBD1	CASSLLGTGVIEAFF	TGTGCCAGCAGCTTATTGGGGACAGGGGTAATTGAAGCTTTCTTT
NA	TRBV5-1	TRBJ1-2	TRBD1	CASSLATGEDGYTF	TGCGCCAGCAGCTTGGCGACAGGGGAGGATGGCTACACCTTC
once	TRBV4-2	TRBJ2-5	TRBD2	CASSQGTSGIVETQYF	TGTGCCAGCAGCCAAGGAACTAGCGGGATTGTAGAGACCCAGTACTTC
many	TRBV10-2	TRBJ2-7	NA	CASSEGRGEGYEQYF	TGCGCCAGCAGTGAGGGCAGGGGAGAAGGATACGAGCAGTACTTC
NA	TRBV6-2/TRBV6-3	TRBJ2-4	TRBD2	CASSASGSIYIQYF	TGTGCCAGCAGTGCTAGCGGGAGTATTTACATTCAGTACTTC
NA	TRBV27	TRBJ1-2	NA	CASSPLSQGKDGYTF	TGTGCCAGCAGTCCACTCTCCCAGGGGAAGGATGGCTACACCTTC
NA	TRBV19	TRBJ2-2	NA	CASSTPTRSTGELFF	TGTGCCAGTAGTACCCCGACTAGGTCCACCGGGGAGCTGTTTTTT
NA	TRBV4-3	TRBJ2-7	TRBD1	CASSQDRGGIDEQYF	TGCGCCAGCAGCCAAGATCGAGGGGGCATCGACGAGCAGTACTTC
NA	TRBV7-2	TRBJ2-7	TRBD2	CASSWAGGNYEQYF	TGTGCCAGCAGCTGGGCGGGGGGAAACTACGAGCAGTACTTC
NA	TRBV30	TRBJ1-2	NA	CAWAPPPLRPKRGYTF	TGTGCCTGGGCCCCTCCTCCCCTACGGCCGAAGCGTGGCTACACCTTC
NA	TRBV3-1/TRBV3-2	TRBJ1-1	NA	CASSLRTENTEAFF	TGTGCCAGCAGCCTTAGGACAGAGAACACTGAAGCTTTCTTT
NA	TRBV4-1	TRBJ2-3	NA	CASSQAQGAGTDTQYF	TGCGCCAGCAGCCAAGCCCAGGGTGCTGGCACAGATACGCAGTATTTT
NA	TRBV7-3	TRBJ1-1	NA	CASSFGMNTEAFF	TGTGCCAGCAGCTTCGGTATGAACACTGAAGCTTTCTTT
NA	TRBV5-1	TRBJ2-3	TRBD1	CASSSQGAGTDTQYF	TGCGCCAGCAGTTCCCAGGGGGCGGGCACAGATACGCAGTATTTT
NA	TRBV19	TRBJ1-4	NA	CASKQEKLFF	TGTGCCAGTAAACAAGAAAAACTGTTTTTT
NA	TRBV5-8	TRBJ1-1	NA	CASSSRGGNTEAFF	TGTGCCAGCAGCTCGCGAGGTGGGAACACTGAAGCTTTCTTT
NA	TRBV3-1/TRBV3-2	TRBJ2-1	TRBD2	CASSPRGGPYEQFF	TGTGCCAGCAGCCCCCGGGGGGGCCCCTATGAGCAGTTCTTC
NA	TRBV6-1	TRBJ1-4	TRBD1	CASSLTGMNEKLFF	TGTGCCAGCAGTTTGACAGGGATGAATGAAAAACTGTTTTTT
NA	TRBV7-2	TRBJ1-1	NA	CASSLGSRGNTEAFF	TGTGCCAGCAGCTTAGGGAGCAGGGGGAACACTGAAGCTTTCTTT
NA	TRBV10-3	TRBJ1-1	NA	CAISRDGDTEAFF	TGTGCCATCAGCAGGGATGGGGACACTGAAGCTTTCTTT
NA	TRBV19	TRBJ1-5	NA	CASRWAVNQPQHF	TGTGCCAGTAGATGGGCAGTGAATCAGCCCCAGCATTTT
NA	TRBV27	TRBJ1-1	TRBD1	CASSLRGSMNTEAFF	TGTGCCAGCAGTCTCAGGGGGAGCATGAACACTGAAGCTTTCTTT
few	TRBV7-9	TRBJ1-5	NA	CASSMDSGYQPQHF	TGTGCCAGCAGCATGGACAGTGGGTATCAGCCCCAGCATTTT
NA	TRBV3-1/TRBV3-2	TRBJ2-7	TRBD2	CASSHPGTSFYEQYF	TGTGCCAGCAGCCACCCCGGGACTAGCTTCTACGAGCAGTACTTC
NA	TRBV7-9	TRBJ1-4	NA	CASSSSGNEKLFF	TGTGCCAGCAGCTCCTCCGGTAATGAAAAACTGTTTTTT
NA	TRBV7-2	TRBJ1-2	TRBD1	CASSLAGQGGDYGYTF	TGTGCCAGCAGCTTAGCGGGACAGGGGGGAGACTATGGCTACACCTTC
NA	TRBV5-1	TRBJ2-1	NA	CASSLGRRPEKNIDEQFF	TGCGCCAGCAGCTTGGGGCGGCGGCCCGAGAAAAACATTGATGAGCAGTTCTTC
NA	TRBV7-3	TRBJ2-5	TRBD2	CASSPPTSGTGETQYF	TGTGCCAGCAGTCCCCCGACTAGCGGGACGGGGGAGACCCAGTACTTC
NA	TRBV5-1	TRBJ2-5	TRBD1	CASSSPDRGRGETQYF	TGCGCCAGCAGCTCTCCAGACAGGGGACGGGGAGAGACCCAGTACTTC